The 19 T cell receptor beta chains reported below all come from one sample, sequenced in a study of T cells after yellow fever vaccination. TCRdb recomputed calls from the 5' RACE reads with MiXCR, one row per CDR3 protein. The sample has under 150,000 distinct CDR3 sequences, 6.5% to 8.5% seen once; the top ten hold less than 0.95%. The sample consisted of CD4+ T cells sorted from PBMCs, taken 5 days after the yellow fever booster vaccination. The receptors were sampled from a young man who received the YFV17D yellow fever vaccine.

This clonotype was seen at least ten times. V gene TRBV6-5 combines with J gene TRBJ2-7, with D uncertain. Germline loops: CDR1 MNHEY, CDR2 SVGAGI. CDR3 length equals 11 residues. The V gene lost 8 bases and the J gene lost 2 bases, with 7 bases spanning the gap. The CDR3 loop is CASGRAYEQYF. DNA for the CDR3: TGTGCCAGCGGACGGGCCTACGAGCAGTACTTC.

The chain joins TRBV24-1 to TRBJ2-4; either TRBD1 or TRBD2 may supply D (7 bases each). This CDR3 comprises 15 residues. V lost 6 bases and J 8 bases, leaving 19 bases between the germline ends. The germline V gene has CDR1 KGHDR and CDR2 SFDVKD. The CDR3 DNA reads as TGTGCCACCAGTCCGGGGACAGCGGGGCGGGACATTCAGTACTTC. Protein sequence: CATSPGTAGRDIQYF.

This clonotype was detected many times. The V call is TRBV2, the J call TRBJ1-3, with D uncertain. V shed 6 bases and J shed 3 bases, with 6 bases lying between them. Germline V gene sequence: CDR1 SNHLY, CDR2 FYNNEI. The CDR3 sequence is 12 residues long. The CDR3 protein is CASRQVGNTIYF. For the CDR3, the DNA is TGTGCCAGCAGACAAGTTGGAAACACCATATATTTT.

This clonotype was detected only a few times. This chain joins TRBV9 and TRBJ2-1, with TRBD2 identical over 11 bases. Germline V CDR1 and CDR2: SGDLS, YYNGEE. V shed 0 bases and J 0 bases; nucleotides not matched to a gene: 11. This CDR3 has 20 amino acids. CDR3 nucleotide sequence: TGTGCCAGCAGCGTAGCTTTAGGGACTAGCGGATATAGCTCCTACAATGAGCAGTTCTTC. Its translation is CASSVALGTSGYSSYNEQFF.

This clonotype occurred many times. The V call is TRBV12-3 or TRBV12-4, the J call TRBJ2-3; D call uncertain. V lost 7 bases and J 6 bases, leaving 20 bases between the germline ends. The CDR3 covers 15 residues. In nucleotides, the CDR3 is TGTGCCAGCATCGGGTGGGCGGAGCTGGGGGATACGCAGTATTTT. Its translation is CASIGWAELGDTQYF.

The table lists this clonotype with a few counts. The rearrangement uses TRBV20-1 and TRBJ1-1; 7 bases fit TRBD1. With 0 bases clipped from V and 5 bases from J, the junction kept 9 bases outside the gene matches. This CDR3 spans 15 amino acids. From germline, CDR1 is DFQATT and CDR2 SNEGSKA (reference sequence). CDR3 protein: CSARDPRGRRTEAFF. The CDR3 DNA follows: TGCAGTGCTAGAGATCCGAGGGGGCGTAGGACTGAAGCTTTCTTT.

In its sample, this clonotype was seen a few times. The chain joins TRBV19 to TRBJ2-3; D remains ambiguous. V lost 4 bases and J 7 bases, leaving 21 bases between the germline ends. Germline CDR1 and CDR2: LNHDA and SQIVND (reference sequence). This CDR3 region has 16 residues. The CDR3 nucleotides read TGTGCCAGTAGTAACCTCCCCGGAGCCGGATGGTATACGCAGTATTTT. It codes for CASSNLPGAGWYTQYF. The complete variable domain, with remaining parts taken from reference TRBV19 and TRBJ2-3, reads DGGITQSPKYLFRKEGQNVTLSCEQNLNHDAMYWYRQDPGQGLRLIYYSQIVNDFQKGDIAEGYSVSREKKESFPLTVTSAQKNPTAFYLCASSNLPGAGWYTQYFGPGTRLTVL.

This clonotype has at least ten counts. The rearrangement uses TRBV10-3 and TRBJ2-2, with 8 nucleotides matching TRBD1. Germline lookup yields CDR1 ENHRY and CDR2 SYGVKD. The V segment lost 10 bases and the J segment 0 bases; nucleotides outside the gene matches: 4. The CDR3 runs to 14 residues. CDR3 sequence: CATTDRANTGELFF. The CDR3 bases are TGTGCCACTACGGACAGGGCGAACACCGGGGAGCTGTTTTTT.

This clonotype was recorded a few times. This chain connects TRBV20-1 to TRBJ2-7, with a possible D match to TRBD2 (6 bases). In germline, CDR1 is DFQATT, CDR2 SNEGSKA (reference sequence). Trimming removed 6 bases at V and 0 bases at J, with 21 bases between. The CDR3 loop spans 16 amino acids. CDR3 sequence reads: CSANSISSASSYEQYF. The CDR3 bases are TGCAGTGCCAACTCCATCTCTAGCGCTAGCTCCTACGAGCAGTACTTC.

At least ten counts were recorded for this clonotype. J is TRBJ2-2 and V is TRBV3-1; TRBD2 matches at 9 bases. The CDR3 is 18 residues long. V was pared by 1 base and J by 8 bases, with 14 bases of the junction left unmatched. Per the germline V gene, CDR1 is LGHDT and CDR2 is YNNKEL (reference sequence). This chain's CDR3 is CASSQAGRLAGRRGELFF. The CDR3 nucleotides read TGTGCCAGCAGCCAAGCTGGGCGGCTAGCGGGACGAAGAGGGGAGCTGTTTTTT.

In its sample, this clonotype was seen many times. This sequence joins TRBV20-1 and TRBJ2-7; 8 nucleotides match TRBD1. The CDR3 sequence is 14 residues long. With V trimmed by 6 bases and J by 6 bases, 13 bases remained unmatched. Germline V CDR1 and CDR2: DFQATT, SNEGSKA (reference sequence). The CDR3 spells CSAEDRGRPGEQYF. CDR3 sequence (DNA): TGCAGTGCGGAAGACAGGGGCCGCCCCGGCGAGCAGTACTTC.

This clonotype was counted many times. The chain uses TRBV5-1 and TRBJ2-7, with D unresolved. Between the trimmed V and J ends, which lost 1 base and 2 bases, there was a span of 7 bases. The CDR3 totals 13 residues. Germline CDR1 and CDR2: SGHRS and YFSETQ. For the CDR3, the DNA is TGCGCCAGCAGCTTGATAACTCCCTACGAGCAGTACTTC. This translates into CASSLITPYEQYF.

This clonotype showed up many times. The chain has TRBV12-3 or TRBV12-4 and TRBJ2-3; the D is unclear. V gave up 0 bases and J gave up 9 bases, with 4 bases separating them. The CDR3 length is 11 residues. The CDR3 reads CASSLAGTQYF. As DNA, the CDR3 is TGTGCCAGCAGTTTAGCAGGCACGCAGTATTTT.

A note on this clonotype: This clone may be a read error of a much larger clone one base away. The V and J genes are TRBV19 and TRBJ2-7; D perhaps matches TRBD1 (5 bases). The CDR3 is 12 amino acids. CDR1 and CDR2 (germline): LNHDA, SQIVND (reference sequence). The CDR3 DNA is TGTGTCAGTAGTGTCCTAGGGGACGAGCAGTACTTC. Amino acids: CVSSVLGDEQYF.

The chain employs TRBV10-3 and TRBJ2-5; 8 bases match TRBD2. CDR3 length equals 14 residues. Trimming removed 6 bases from V and 4 bases from J; junction bases left unmatched: 7. The germline gives CDR1 ENHRY, CDR2 SYGVKD. The CDR3 reads CAIRGTRRGETQYF. The CDR3 region has the DNA TGTGCCATCAGAGGGACTAGGAGAGGAGAGACCCAGTACTTC.

Many counts were recorded for this clonotype. The J gene is TRBJ2-3, the V gene TRBV2, with a tentative D call TRBD2 (6 bases). CDR1 SNHLY and CDR2 FYNNEI come from the germline V gene. Trimming stripped 4 bases from V and 6 bases from J, with 8 bases between. The length of the CDR3 is 12 residues. CDR3 in amino acids: CASSVSGDTQYF. The CDR3, as DNA: TGTGCCAGCAGTGTGAGCGGGGATACGCAGTATTTT.

This clonotype was seen ten or more times. The chain combines TRBV5-1 with TRBJ1-6; 10 positions agree with TRBD1. Germline CDR1 and CDR2: SGHRS and YFSETQ. J was trimmed by 8 bases and V by 4 bases; bases with no gene match: 6. This CDR3 has 15 amino acids. Written as DNA, the CDR3 is TGCGCCAGCAGCCGGGACAGGGGTGACGATTCACCCCTCCACTTT. This encodes CASSRDRGDDSPLHF. Supplemented by reference TRBV5-1 and TRBJ1-6, the full variable domain reads KAGVTQTPRYLIKTRGQQVTLSCSPISGHRSVSWYQQTPGQGLQFLFEYFSETQRNKGNFPGRFSGRQFSNSRSEMNVSTLELGDSALYLCASSRDRGDDSPLHFGNGTRLTVT.

This clonotype was found many times. V gene TRBV7-2 combines with J gene TRBJ2-5, with D perhaps TRBD2 (5 bases). The V gene lost 8 bases and the J gene lost 2 bases, with 12 bases spanning the gap. CDR1 is SGHTA and CDR2 is FQGNSA in the germline V gene. CDR3 length equals 13 residues. The CDR3 sequence is CASLVRGQETQYF. The CDR3 bases are TGTGCCAGCCTAGTGCGCGGGCAAGAGACCCAGTACTTC.

This rearrangement joins TRBV10-3 to TRBJ2-3, with D tentatively TRBD1 (6 bases). V shed 6 bases and J shed 5 bases, with 15 bases lying between them. Germline V gene lookup returns CDR1 ENHRY and CDR2 SYGVKD. The CDR3 runs 14 residues. CDR3 nucleotides: TGTGCCATCAGCACAGGGAGTGGTAGAGATACGCAGTATTTT. Translated: CAISTGSGRDTQYF.